This T cell receptor (beta chain) originates from a study of blood T cell repertoires in COVID-19. The CDR3 spans 13 residues. V was clipped by 9 bases and J by 4 bases, with 13 bases between them. Germline-derived CDR1 and CDR2 are MNHEY and SVGAGI. Here immunoSEQ multiplex PCR was the method, and the copy in TCRdb shows in-frame clones only, minus some. The repertoire consists of around 310,000 clones, with roughly 91% occurring once and the leading ten covering over 9%. V usage is TRBV6-5 and J usage is TRBJ1-3; D is unresolved. Sequencing was done on a sample of PBMCs or T cells enriched from blood (not recorded which). The clonotype originates from a woman in her thirties who had recovered from COVID-19. The CDR3 DNA reads TGTGCCAGTGTAGTTGCCCCGGGAAACACCATATATTTT. Encoded protein: CASVVAPGNTIYF.